These 15 T cell receptor beta chains were all obtained from the same sample, sequenced in a study of CXCR3-negative and CXCR3-positive naive CD8 T cells. The libraries of TRB cDNA were prepared using 5' RACE with UMI labels. TCRdb derives one entry per CDR3 protein from the 5' RACE reads, leaving out DNA. Listed are some 61,000 distinct CDR3 sequences; about 4.5% falls within the top ten. The sequencing input was naive CXCR3- CD8+ T cells from blood. Stated subset: CD45RO-CCR7+CD27+CD95- naive CD8+ T cells lacking CXCR3 (TNR3-). These TCRs come from a human donor in good health. Some clones in this sample may be carry-over from other donors' samples.

The V and J genes are TRBV5-5 and TRBJ2-7; TCRdb outputs TRBD2, but without DNA this stays unchecked. Germline V CDR1 and CDR2: SGHKS, YYEKEE (reference sequence). The CDR3 runs 14 residues. The CDR3 protein is CASSLSSGAYEQYF.

The V call is TRBV4-3, the J call TRBJ1-1; no DNA is available, so the TRBD1 call from TCRdb remains unchecked. The CDR3 spans 14 residues. Germline-derived CDR1 and CDR2 are LGHNA and YSLEER. CDR3 region: CASSQETGNTEAFF.

The chain uses TRBV19 and TRBJ2-7. The germline CDR1 and CDR2 sequences are LNHDA and SQIVND (reference sequence). This CDR3 has 12 amino acids. The CDR3 is CASSGGPNEQYF.

The chain couples TRBV4-3 to TRBJ1-2; as DNA is missing, the TRBD1 call by TCRdb cannot be tested. The germline CDR1 and CDR2 sequences are LGHNA and YSLEER. This CDR3 has 15 amino acids. The CDR3 protein is CASSQDEGAGNGYTF.

The chain joins TRBV6-5 to TRBJ2-1; TCRdb's assignment of TRBD2 cannot be checked, as there is no DNA. Germline CDR1 MNHEY, CDR2 SVGAGI. The CDR3 sequence is 15 residues long. This CDR3 reads CASSWAGEARNEQFF.

This chain joins TRBV7-2 and TRBJ1-6. The CDR3 is made up of 17 amino acids. Germline V CDR1 and CDR2: SGHTA, FQGNSA. The chain's CDR3 is CASSLDPLSSYNSPLHF.

The gene calls are TRBV7-3 and TRBJ2-1; TCRdb gives TRBD1 as the D gene, but with no DNA this cannot be confirmed. Germline CDR1 SGHTA, CDR2 FQGTGA. The CDR3 has 16 amino acids. The CDR3 protein is CASSLGFGTTYNEQFF.

The rearrangement joins TRBV12-3 or TRBV12-4 to TRBJ2-3; TCRdb picks TRBD2, but there is no DNA to check that call. This CDR3 has 12 residues. The CDR3 is CAAGGFTDTQYF.

The chain combines TRBV6-2 or TRBV6-3 with TRBJ2-1. The germline gives CDR1 MNHEY, CDR2 SVGEGT. The CDR3 totals 15 residues. The CDR3 here is CASSYLPTSRNEQFF.

The chain employs TRBV7-2 and TRBJ2-7; the D call from TCRdb, TRBD1, cannot be confirmed without DNA. The CDR3 covers 15 residues. Germline assignment: CDR1 SGHTA and CDR2 FQGNSA. The CDR3 sequence: CASSILTGGGYEQYF.

This chain uses TRBV10-3 with TRBJ1-2; no DNA is available, so the TRBD1 call from TCRdb remains unchecked. Germline V gene sequence: CDR1 ENHRY, CDR2 SYGVKD. The CDR3 runs 13 residues. CDR3 in amino acids: CAISVGTAYGYTF.

The rearrangement joins TRBV4-3 to TRBJ2-7; with no DNA, the TCRdb D assignment of TRBD1 cannot be verified. CDR3 length: 15 amino acids. Germline values: CDR1 LGHNA, CDR2 YSLEER. CDR3 sequence: CASSPYRNPSYEQYF.

V gene TRBV29-1 combines with J gene TRBJ1-1. The CDR3 length is 12 residues. Germline V gives CDR1 SQVTM, CDR2 ANQGSEA. Here the CDR3 reads CSVEGKGAEAFF.

V gene TRBV29-1 combines with J gene TRBJ2-7; TCRdb selects TRBD2, and the lack of DNA leaves this call unchecked. The CDR3 extends over 13 amino acids. Germline V gene sequence: CDR1 SQVTM, CDR2 ANQGSEA. The CDR3 loop reads CSVRLAGENEQYF.

The chain uses TRBV7-2 and TRBJ2-7; TCRdb's D gene call, TRBD2, goes unchecked for lack of DNA. The CDR3 extends over 15 amino acids. Germline values: CDR1 SGHTA, CDR2 FQGNSA. CDR3 protein: CASSLAPGLSYEQYF.